The 11 T cell receptor beta chains reported below all come from one sample, sequenced in a study of T cell changes during pregnancy in multiple sclerosis. The protocol was immunoSEQ multiplex PCR, while the TCRdb copy is restricted to in-frame clones and leaves out a portion. The sample consists of approximately 49,000 clones, more than 85% of them appearing once. The sample consisted of peripheral blood, taken after pregnancy. These receptors came from a female donor with multiple sclerosis, enrolled in a pregnancy study.

This rearrangement joins TRBV4-3 to TRBJ1-2; 7 nucleotides align to TRBD1. This CDR3 region has 13 residues. Trimming took 0 bases from V and 9 from J; bases not matched to a gene: 4. Germline lookup yields CDR1 LGHNA and CDR2 YSLEER. CDR3 loop: CASSQDMDRSYTF. The CDR3 DNA is TGCGCCAGCAGCCAAGATATGGACAGGAGCTACACCTTC.

The V and J genes are TRBV10-1 and TRBJ2-7; 8 bases match TRBD1. Unmatched junction bases numbered 14, after V lost 5 bases and J lost 5 bases. The CDR3 runs 16 residues. Germline-derived CDR1 and CDR2 are WNHNN and SYGVQD (reference sequence). DNA of the CDR3: TGCGCCAGCAGTCAGGTGGCAGGGGGCGTGGGGGACGAGCAGTACTTC. It translates to CASSQVAGGVGDEQYF.

This clone has just one count. The chain recombines TRBV5-1 with TRBJ1-5; the D is unclear. V was pared by 3 bases and J by 1 base, with 14 bases between. The V gene's germline CDR1 is SGHRS and CDR2 YFSETQ. This CDR3 spans 16 amino acids. CDR3 amino acids: CASSSGISTSNQPQHF. The DNA for the CDR3 is TGCGCCAGCAGCTCCGGTATTTCGACAAGCAATCAGCCCCAGCATTTT.

The V call is TRBV5-5, the J call TRBJ1-2, with 8 nucleotides matching TRBD1. J was trimmed by 3 bases and V by 0 bases; bases with no gene match: 13. The germline CDR1 and CDR2 sequences are SGHKS and YYEKEE (reference sequence). This CDR3 contains 18 residues. CDR3 protein: CASSLDLGSGGLDYGYTF. The CDR3 coding sequence is TGTGCCAGCAGCTTGGACCTTGGTTCAGGGGGCTTGGACTATGGCTACACCTTC. The full variable domain, rest sourced from reference TRBV5-5 and TRBJ1-2, is DAGVTQSPTHLIKTRGQQVTLRCSPISGHKSVSWYQQVLGQGPQFIFQYYEKEERGRGNFPDRFSARQFPNYSSELNVNALLLGDSALYLCASSLDLGSGGLDYGYTFGSGTRLTVV.

V and J are TRBV30 and TRBJ1-1; D is uncertain. Germline V gene sequence: CDR1 GTSNPN, CDR2 SVGIG (reference sequence). This CDR3 has 11 residues. V was clipped by 2 bases and J by 4 bases, with 5 bases between them. The CDR3 loop reads CAWSPGTEAFF. The CDR3 nucleotides are TGTGCCTGGAGTCCGGGCACTGAAGCTTTCTTT.

The chain links TRBV4-2 to TRBJ2-2, with 11 bases aligning to TRBD2. J gave up 0 bases and V 5 bases, and 8 bases lay outside the gene matches. The CDR3 has 18 amino acids. Germline loops: CDR1 LGHNA, CDR2 YNFKEQ. CDR3 protein: CASSVSGGAASNTGELFF. In DNA form, the CDR3 reads TGTGCCAGCAGCGTTAGCGGGGGGGCCGCTTCGAACACCGGGGAGCTGTTTTTT.

The V call is TRBV2, the J call TRBJ1-3, with 8 bases fitting TRBD1. The length of the CDR3 is 14 residues. Trimming at V came to 8 bases and at J to 3 bases, leaving 6 bases not matched to a gene. CDR1 and CDR2 from the germline V gene are SNHLY and FYNNEI. The CDR3 DNA reads TGTGCCAGCCCCGGACAGGGCATTGGAAACACCATATATTTT. Translating it yields CASPGQGIGNTIYF.

This clone was detected a few times. The chain is built from TRBV19 and TRBJ1-2, with no clear D. V lost 7 bases and J 2 bases, leaving 8 bases between the germline ends. Per germline, CDR1 LNHDA and CDR2 SQIVND (reference sequence). The CDR3 contains 12 residues. The CDR3 DNA is TGTGCCAGTAACGTGCAGAACTATGGCTACACCTTC. Protein: CASNVQNYGYTF.

V and J are TRBV21-1 and TRBJ2-1; the tabulated D call, TRBD1, remains unverified against the DNA. TRBV21-1 is reported as a pseudogene. The CDR3 sequence is 15 residues long. CDR3 region: CASSPGNSLGNEQFF. The CDR3 coding sequence is TGTGCCAGCAGCCCAGGGAACTCCCTAGGCAATGAGCAGTTCTTC.

The V call is TRBV7-3, the J call TRBJ1-1; 8 bases are a match to TRBD1. The CDR3 is 15 amino acids. The germline V gene has CDR1 SGHTA and CDR2 FQGTGA. V lost 0 bases and J lost 1; bases outside the gene matches: 1. The CDR3 region has the DNA TGTGCCAGCAGCTTAACGGGACAGGCGAACACTGAAGCTTTCTTT. This translates into CASSLTGQANTEAFF.

This chain links TRBV7-3 with TRBJ1-1, with D perhaps TRBD1 (5 bases). CDR3 size: 14 residues. CDR1 and CDR2 from the germline V gene are SGHTA and FQGTGA. V lost 5 bases, J lost 4 bases, and 14 bases lay in between. The CDR3 reads CASSPLGRGTEAFF. In DNA, the CDR3 is TGTGCCAGCAGCCCCTTAGGGAGGGGCACTGAAGCTTTCTTT.